Below, 22 T cell receptor beta chains from the same sample are listed, as sequenced in a study of blood T cell repertoires in COVID-19. Repertoires were generated with immunoSEQ multiplex PCR, while TCRdb's copy carries only in-frame clones and drops some. This sample has roughly 430,000 clones, with roughly 86% found just once. Input material: PBMCs or T cells enriched from blood (not recorded which). The origin of the receptors is a woman aged 40 to 50 with acute COVID-19.

The CDR3: CASKPDGTGGRSYTF. The CDR3 DNA is TGTGCCAGCAAACCCGACGGGACAGGGGGCCGGAGCTACACCTTC. The chain links TRBV6-5 to TRBJ1-2, with 12 positions matching TRBD1. CDR1 and CDR2 (germline): MNHEY, SVGAGI. The CDR3 totals 15 residues. The V gene end was trimmed by 7 bases and the J gene end by 9 bases; junction bases not matched to a gene: 12.

The chain combines TRBV7-9 with TRBJ2-7, with D perhaps TRBD2 (6 bases). The CDR3 has 15 residues. Germline-derived CDR1 and CDR2 are SEHNR and FQNEAQ (reference sequence). The V gene lost 1 base and the J gene lost 2 bases, with 12 bases spanning the gap. The chain's CDR3 is CASSLGRVPPYEQYF. In DNA form, the CDR3 reads TGTGCCAGCAGCTTAGGGAGGGTTCCCCCCTACGAGCAGTACTTC. Looking up the rest from reference TRBV7-9 and TRBJ2-7 gives the full variable domain: DTGVSQNPRHKITKRGQNVTFRCDPISEHNRLYWYRQTLGQGPEFLTYFQNEAQLEKSRLLSDRFSAERPKGSFSTLEIQRTEQGDSAMYLCASSLGRVPPYEQYFGPGTRLTVT.

This chain joins TRBV3-1 (or the pseudogene TRBV3-2) and TRBJ2-7; 11 nucleotides match TRBD1. V gave up 6 bases and J gave up 4 bases; unmatched junction bases: 5. Germline CDR1 LGHDT, CDR2 YNNKEL (reference sequence). This CDR3 spans 14 amino acids. The CDR3: CASRRDRGSYEQYF. DNA for the CDR3: TGTGCCAGCAGAAGGGACAGGGGGTCGTACGAGCAGTACTTC.

This clone was seen once. The rearrangement uses TRBV5-1 and TRBJ2-4; D possibly corresponds to TRBD1 (5 bases). The V end was cut by 5 bases, the J end by 0 bases, with 12 bases between. The germline CDR1 and CDR2 sequences are SGHRS and YFSETQ. The CDR3 spans 15 residues. Here the CDR3 reads CASRTGTLAKNIQYF. The CDR3, as DNA: TGCGCCAGCAGAACAGGAACCTTAGCCAAAAACATTCAGTACTTC. The whole variable domain, filled in from reference TRBV5-1 and TRBJ2-4, reads KAGVTQTPRYLIKTRGQQVTLSCSPISGHRSVSWYQQTPGQGLQFLFEYFSETQRNKGNFPGRFSGRQFSNSRSEMNVSTLELGDSALYLCASRTGTLAKNIQYFGAGTRLSVL.

The J gene is TRBJ1-1, the V gene TRBV11-2, with TRBD1 matching over 8 bases. The CDR3 is 15 residues long. Germline V gene lookup returns CDR1 SGHAT and CDR2 FQNNGV. The junction had 14 bases not matched to a gene; V was cut back by 8 bases and J by 6 bases. The DNA for the CDR3 is TGTGCCAGCGTCGGGAGGCAGGGGGCTAAGCCTGAAGCTTTCTTT. This gives the protein CASVGRQGAKPEAFF.

The chain joins TRBV27 to TRBJ2-7; tentative D call: TRBD2 (6 bases). The CDR3 spans 16 residues. V was pared by 0 bases and J by 3 bases, with 15 bases between. Germline V gives CDR1 MNHEY, CDR2 SMNVEV (reference sequence). The CDR3 bases are TGTGCCAGCAGTTTATCGGTGGGGGAGGTTATCTACGAGCAGTACTTC. Translating it yields CASSLSVGEVIYEQYF.

This clone was seen once. This rearrangement joins TRBV5-1 to TRBJ1-1, with D perhaps TRBD1 (6 bases). The CDR3 is 15 amino acids. The V and J ends lost 3 bases and 0 bases respectively, with 12 bases between them. Per germline, CDR1 SGHRS and CDR2 YFSETQ. CDR3 coding DNA: TGCGCCAGCAGCTCAGGGGCCCCTTTGAACACTGAAGCTTTCTTT. Protein sequence: CASSSGAPLNTEAFF.

The CDR3 nucleotides read TGCGCCAGCAGCCTTACAAGTTCTGGAAACACCATATATTTT. Translating gives CASSLTSSGNTIYF. V usage is TRBV5-1 and J usage is TRBJ1-3; D is undetermined. The CDR3 loop spans 14 amino acids. Germline V gene lookup returns CDR1 SGHRS and CDR2 YFSETQ. Trimming left V 4 bases short and J 1 base short, with 9 bases between. The complete variable domain, with remaining parts taken from reference TRBV5-1 and TRBJ1-3, reads KAGVTQTPRYLIKTRGQQVTLSCSPISGHRSVSWYQQTPGQGLQFLFEYFSETQRNKGNFPGRFSGRQFSNSRSEMNVSTLELGDSALYLCASSLTSSGNTIYFGEGSWLTVV.

This clone was counted a single time. The chain employs TRBV6-5 and TRBJ2-7, with 10 positions matching TRBD2. CDR1 MNHEY and CDR2 SVGAGI come from the germline V gene. With 2 bases clipped from V and 3 bases from J, the junction kept 1 base outside the gene matches. The CDR3 contains 14 residues. The CDR3, as DNA: TGTGCCAGCAGTTACGAGCGGGGGGGCTACGAGCAGTACTTC. Amino acids: CASSYERGGYEQYF.

The chain combines TRBV7-8 with TRBJ2-5; TRBD1 matches 7 bases. Per germline, CDR1 SGHVS and CDR2 FQNEAQ. The CDR3 loop spans 14 amino acids. J was trimmed by 6 bases and V by 5 bases; bases with no gene match: 9. CDR3 protein: CASSRGQVLQTQYF. The CDR3 bases are TGTGCCAGCAGCCGTGGACAGGTCCTGCAGACCCAGTACTTC.

This CDR3 reads CASRTRGYGYTF. In DNA form, the CDR3 reads TGTGCCAGCAGGACCAGAGGCTATGGCTACACCTTC. The chain is built from TRBV6-5 and TRBJ1-2; D ambiguous. Trimming cost V 6 bases and J 4 bases, with 9 bases left between them. Germline V gene sequence: CDR1 MNHEY, CDR2 SVGAGI. This CDR3 has 12 amino acids.

This chain connects TRBV6-2 or TRBV6-3 to TRBJ1-6, with TRBD1 matching over 7 bases. With V trimmed by 1 base and J by 5 bases, 2 bases remained unmatched. CDR1 is MNHEY and CDR2 is SVGEGT in the germline V gene. The CDR3 is 15 residues long. CDR3 sequence (DNA): TGTGCCAGCAGTTACTGGGACAGAGATAATTCACCCCTCCACTTT. Its protein is CASSYWDRDNSPLHF.

This clone was seen once. J is TRBJ2-5 and V is TRBV20-1, with D unresolved. The ends were cut back, 7 bases at V and 1 base at J, with 7 bases in the middle. The V gene's germline CDR1 is DFQATT and CDR2 SNEGSKA (reference sequence). This CDR3 spans 11 amino acids. Here the CDR3 DNA reads TGCAGTGTACCCAGCCAAGAGACCCAGTACTTC. Encoded protein: CSVPSQETQYF.

The genes are TRBV5-1 and TRBJ2-7; 7 nucleotides match TRBD2. Per germline, CDR1 SGHRS and CDR2 YFSETQ. The junction had 7 bases not matched to a gene; V was cut back by 1 base and J by 6 bases. This CDR3 region has 14 residues. CDR3 protein: CASSLRSGEGEQYF. CDR3 sequence (DNA): TGCGCCAGCAGCTTGAGAAGCGGGGAGGGCGAGCAGTACTTC.

The V call is TRBV6-1, the J call TRBJ1-4, with D perhaps TRBD1 (6 bases). The V gene's germline CDR1 is MNHNS and CDR2 SASEGT. The CDR3 consists of 15 residues. Trimming cost V 3 bases and J 8 bases, with 16 bases left between them. The CDR3 nucleotides are TGTGCCAGCAGTGACCCCAGGGGTTTTTTCGAAAAACTGTTTTTT. Its translation is CASSDPRGFFEKLFF.

V is TRBV19 and J is TRBJ2-2; possible D gene TRBD2, 7 bases. Looked up from germline, CDR1 is LNHDA and CDR2 is SQIVND (reference sequence). The ends were cut back, 2 bases at V and 6 bases at J, with 10 bases in the middle. CDR3 size: 14 residues. The DNA for the CDR3 is TGTGCCAGTAGTATAAGGGGGGGTCCCGGGGAGCTGTTTTTT. Translating it yields CASSIRGGPGELFF.

The chain links TRBV5-1 to TRBJ1-3, with 7 bases that match TRBD1. V shed 0 bases and J 4 bases; nucleotides not matched to a gene: 4. This CDR3 spans 15 amino acids. In germline, CDR1 is SGHRS, CDR2 YFSETQ. The CDR3 sequence: CASSLGTGSGNTIYF. The CDR3 nucleotides read TGCGCCAGCAGCTTGGGGACAGGCTCAGGAAACACCATATATTTT.

CDR3: CASPSPALFGEAFF. The CDR3, as DNA: TGTGCCAGCCCGTCCCCGGCACTATTTGGTGAAGCTTTCTTT. The genes are TRBV2 and TRBJ1-1, with D unclear. V was pared by 8 bases and J by 7 bases, with 20 bases between. This CDR3 has 14 amino acids. Germline CDR1 and CDR2: SNHLY and FYNNEI.

The J gene is TRBJ2-3, the V gene TRBV7-9; 9 bases map to TRBD2. The CDR3 spans 17 residues. CDR1 and CDR2 from the germline V gene are SEHNR and FQNEAQ (reference sequence). The J segment lost 4 bases and the V segment lost 1 base, leaving 9 bases of the junction unmatched. The CDR3 spells CASSLVPAGGVSDTQYF. The CDR3 DNA reads as TGTGCCAGCAGCTTAGTTCCAGCGGGGGGCGTATCAGATACGCAGTATTTT.

The J gene is TRBJ1-3, the V gene TRBV5-6, with a tentative D call TRBD1 (5 bases). Trimming shortened V by 4 bases and J by 5 bases, and 19 bases separated the two germline ends. The CDR3 consists of 16 residues. The V gene's germline CDR1 is SGHDT and CDR2 YYEEEE. Here the CDR3 DNA reads TGTGCCAGCAGCCTTATTGACAGCGGGGTGAGAAACACCATATATTTT. Residues: CASSLIDSGVRNTIYF.

The V gene is TRBV9, the J gene TRBJ1-5; 9 bases line up with TRBD1. In germline, CDR1 is SGDLS, CDR2 YYNGEE. V was pared by 0 bases and J by 6 bases, with 7 bases of the junction left unmatched. The length of the CDR3 is 16 residues. The CDR3 nucleotides are TGTGCCAGCAGCGTAGACGGGGGACAGGGAACTCAGCCCCAGCATTTT. It codes for CASSVDGGQGTQPQHF.

The rearrangement links TRBV6-5 to TRBJ2-7, with a tentative D call TRBD2 (6 bases). Germline assignment: CDR1 MNHEY and CDR2 SVGAGI. The CDR3 is made up of 14 amino acids. With 6 bases removed from V and 1 base from J, the gap between germline ends came to 13 bases. The CDR3 spells CASRLGTESYEQYF. CDR3 in DNA: TGTGCCAGCAGACTCGGGACTGAGTCCTACGAGCAGTACTTC.